These T cell receptor beta chains were read from a single sample in a study of T cell responses to AZD1222 COVID-19 vaccine. Clones were read by immunoSEQ multiplex PCR, and TCRdb kept only the in-frame ones, dropping some. In the table there are 150,000 to 200,000 clones, 70% to 90% of which are singletons. Sequencing was performed on peripheral blood, taken 28 days after the second dose of the MenACWY control vaccine. Receptors originate from an adult who received the MenACWY meningococcal vaccine as a control. Each CDR3 is given with its conserved first and last residue. The D gene is left open where the match is weak. Clone size is not always given. Where it is, it says once, few, many or a class for expanded clones.

>NA|TRBV3-1/TRBV3-2|TRBJ1-4|TRBD1
TGTGCCAGCAGCCAAGGGCAGGGGGGCATCACTAATGAAAAACTGTTTTTT
CASSQGQGGITNEKLFF
>NA|TRBV5-4|TRBJ1-6|NA
TGTGCCAGCAGCTTGGGGCCACAGAAAGATTCACCCCTCCACTTT
CASSLGPQKDSPLHF
>NA|TRBV10-3|TRBJ2-2|TRBD1
TGTGCCTCAACCGGGACAGCGAACACCGGGGAGCTGTTTTTT
CASTGTANTGELFF
>NA|TRBV7-9|TRBJ1-1|NA
TGTGCCAGCAGTCACTCTAACACTGAAGCTTTCTTT
CASSHSNTEAFF
>NA|TRBV9|TRBJ1-3|NA
TGTGCCAGCAGCGTCACAGGTTCCTCTGGAAACACCATATATTTT
CASSVTGSSGNTIYF
>few|TRBV3-1/TRBV3-2|TRBJ1-1|TRBD1
TGTGCCAGCAGCCAATCGGGACAGGGAAACACTGAAGCTTTCTTT
CASSQSGQGNTEAFF
>NA|TRBV6-1|TRBJ1-4|NA
TGTGCCAGCAGTGACACAGGGACCGCAACTAATGAAAAACTGTTTTTT
CASSDTGTATNEKLFF
>NA|TRBV5-1|TRBJ1-2|TRBD1
TGCGCCAGCAGTCGGACAGGGGGTAACTATGGCTACACCTTC
CASSRTGGNYGYTF
>NA|TRBV29-1|TRBJ1-1|NA
TGCAGCGGGGGATCACACAGGGATACCACTGAAGCTTTCTTT
CSGGSHRDTTEAFF
>NA|TRBV19|TRBJ1-5|NA
TGTGCCACGGGGGTTCTGGGTGGCAATCAGCCCCAGCATTTT
CATGVLGGNQPQHF
>NA|TRBV11-2|TRBJ2-7|TRBD1
TGTGCCAGCAGCCTAAGGCCCTCCCCACGGGACAGGGGGTACGAGCAGTACTTC
CASSLRPSPRDRGYEQYF